These 2 T cell receptor beta chains came from one sample sequenced in a study of cytomegalovirus exposure and HLA in healthy donors. This PCR relied on a set of 60 Vbeta primers and 13 Jbeta primers. Repertoires were generated with immunoSEQ multiplex PCR, while TCRdb's copy carries only in-frame clones and drops some. The repertoire holds approximately 180,000 clones, with roughly 80% as singletons. Material: PBMCs. These receptors all stem from a young man in good health and CMV-seropositive.

The chain combines TRBV28 with TRBJ2-1; 12 bases agree with TRBD2. The length of the CDR3 is 16 residues. The germline V gene has CDR1 MDHEN and CDR2 SYDVKM. With V trimmed by 5 bases and J by 4 bases, 6 bases remained unmatched. The CDR3 coding sequence is TGTGCCAGCAGTCCGCCACTAGCGGGGGGATACAATGAGCAGTTCTTC. Translated, it gives CASSPPLAGGYNEQFF.

The V call is TRBV2, the J call TRBJ2-2, with D possibly TRBD1 on 6 matching bases. The CDR3 sequence is 16 residues long. The germline V gene has CDR1 SNHLY and CDR2 FYNNEI. The V end was cut by 1 base, the J end by 5 bases, with 14 bases between. CDR3 protein: CASSEDIWGQTGELFF. The CDR3 nucleotides are TGTGCCAGCAGTGAAGATATATGGGGGCAGACCGGGGAGCTGTTTTTT.